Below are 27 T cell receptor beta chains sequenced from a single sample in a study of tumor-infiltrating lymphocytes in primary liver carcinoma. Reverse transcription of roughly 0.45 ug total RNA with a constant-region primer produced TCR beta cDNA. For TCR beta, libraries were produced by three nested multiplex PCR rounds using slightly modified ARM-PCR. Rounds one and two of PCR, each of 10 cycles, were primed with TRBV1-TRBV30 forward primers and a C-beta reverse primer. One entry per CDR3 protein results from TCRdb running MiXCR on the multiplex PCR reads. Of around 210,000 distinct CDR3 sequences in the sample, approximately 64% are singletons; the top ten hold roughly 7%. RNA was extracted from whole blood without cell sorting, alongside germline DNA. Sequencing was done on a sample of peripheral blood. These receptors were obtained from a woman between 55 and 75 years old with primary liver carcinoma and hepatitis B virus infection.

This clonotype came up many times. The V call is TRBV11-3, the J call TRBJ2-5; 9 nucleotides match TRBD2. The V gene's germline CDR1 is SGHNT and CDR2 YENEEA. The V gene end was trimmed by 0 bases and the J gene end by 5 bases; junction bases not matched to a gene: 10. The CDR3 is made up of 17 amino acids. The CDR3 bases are TGTGCCAGCAGCTTAGACTTGGCGGGAGGGCCAGGGGAGACCCAGTACTTC. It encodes CASSLDLAGGPGETQYF.

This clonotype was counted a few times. For the CDR3, the DNA is TGTGCCAGCAGCCCCACGGCAAGTTACACCGGGGAGCTGTTTTTT. The encoded protein is CASSPTASYTGELFF. This chain links TRBV5-4 with TRBJ2-2; D unclear. This CDR3 comprises 15 residues. The V gene lost 4 bases and the J gene lost 3 bases, with 13 bases spanning the gap. Germline-derived CDR1 and CDR2 are SGHNT and YYREEE (reference sequence).

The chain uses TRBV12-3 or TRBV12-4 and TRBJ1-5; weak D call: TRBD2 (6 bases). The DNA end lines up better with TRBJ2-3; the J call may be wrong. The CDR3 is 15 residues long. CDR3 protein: CASTRGTAINQPQYF. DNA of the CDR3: TGTGCCAGCACGCGGGGCACCGCAATAAATCAGCCCCAGTATTTT.

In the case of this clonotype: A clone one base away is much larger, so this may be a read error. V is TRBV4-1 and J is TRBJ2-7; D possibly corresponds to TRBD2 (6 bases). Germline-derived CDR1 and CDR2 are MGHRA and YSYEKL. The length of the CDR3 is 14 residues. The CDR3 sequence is CTSSQVGGVNEQYF. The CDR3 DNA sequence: TGCACCAGCAGCCAAGTCGGGGGTGTTAACGAGCAGTACTTC.

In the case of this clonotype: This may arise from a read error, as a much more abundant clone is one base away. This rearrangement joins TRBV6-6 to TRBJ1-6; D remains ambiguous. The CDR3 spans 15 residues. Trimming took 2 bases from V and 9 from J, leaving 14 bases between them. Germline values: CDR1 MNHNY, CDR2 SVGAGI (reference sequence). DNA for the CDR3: TGTGCCAGCAGTTACGGCCAAGGATCGTGTTCACCCCTCCACTTT. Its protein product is CASSYGQGSCSPLHF.

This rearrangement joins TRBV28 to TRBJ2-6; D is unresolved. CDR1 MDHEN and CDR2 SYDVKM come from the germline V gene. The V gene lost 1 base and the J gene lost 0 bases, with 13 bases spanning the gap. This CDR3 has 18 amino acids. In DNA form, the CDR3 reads TGTGCCAGCAGTTTATTGGGCCGTGTCCACTCTGGGGCCAACGTCCTGACTTTC. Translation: CASSLLGRVHSGANVLTF.

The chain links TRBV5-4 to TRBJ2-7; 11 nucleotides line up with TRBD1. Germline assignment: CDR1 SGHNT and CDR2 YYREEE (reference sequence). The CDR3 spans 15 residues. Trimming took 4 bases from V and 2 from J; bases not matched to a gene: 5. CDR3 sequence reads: CASSLGQGGTYEQYF. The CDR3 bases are TGTGCCAGCAGCCTGGGACAGGGGGGAACCTACGAGCAGTACTTC.

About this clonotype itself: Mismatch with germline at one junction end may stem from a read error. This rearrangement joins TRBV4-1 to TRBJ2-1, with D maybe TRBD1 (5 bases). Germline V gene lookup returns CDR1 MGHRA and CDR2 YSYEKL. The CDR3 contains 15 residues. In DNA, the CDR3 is TGCGCCAGCAGACAAGATTCGGCAGGGCACCTTGAGCAGTTCTTC. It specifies CASRQDSAGHLEQFF.

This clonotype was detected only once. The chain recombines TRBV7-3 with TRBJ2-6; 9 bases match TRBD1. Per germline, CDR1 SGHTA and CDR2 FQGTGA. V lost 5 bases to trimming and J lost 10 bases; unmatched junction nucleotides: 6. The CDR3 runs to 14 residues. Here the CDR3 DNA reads TGTGCCAGCAGCCTAGGGACAGGGAGTAACGTCCTGACTTTC. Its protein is CASSLGTGSNVLTF.

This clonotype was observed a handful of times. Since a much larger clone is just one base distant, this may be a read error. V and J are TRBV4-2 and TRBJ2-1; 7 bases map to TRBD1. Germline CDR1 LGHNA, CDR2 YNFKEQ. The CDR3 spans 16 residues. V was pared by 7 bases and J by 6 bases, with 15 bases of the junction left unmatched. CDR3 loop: CASIRKTGESGNEQFF. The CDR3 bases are TGTGCCAGCATCCGAAAAACAGGGGAATCGGGCAATGAGCAGTTCTTC.

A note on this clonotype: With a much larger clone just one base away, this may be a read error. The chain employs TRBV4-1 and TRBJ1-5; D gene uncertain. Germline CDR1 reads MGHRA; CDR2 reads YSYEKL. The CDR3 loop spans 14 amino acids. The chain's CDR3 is CTSDEGVSNQPQHF. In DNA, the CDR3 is TGCACCAGCGACGAGGGAGTAAGCAATCAGCCCCAGCATTTT.

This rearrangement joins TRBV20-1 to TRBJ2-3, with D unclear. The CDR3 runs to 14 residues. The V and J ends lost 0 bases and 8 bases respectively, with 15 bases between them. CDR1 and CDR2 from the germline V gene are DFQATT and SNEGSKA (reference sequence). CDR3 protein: CSARDGRGGGTQYF. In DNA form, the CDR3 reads TGCAGTGCTAGAGATGGTCGAGGTGGCGGTACGCAGTATTTT.

This chain's CDR3 is CSVENSGSRIAYNEQYF. In DNA form, the CDR3 reads TGCAGCGTTGAAAATAGCGGGAGCCGAATAGCCTACAATGAGCAGTACTTC. This chain links TRBV29-1 with TRBJ2-1, with 9 positions matching TRBD2. Judging by the DNA end, TRBJ2-7 fits better; the J call may be wrong. Germline V gene lookup returns CDR1 SQVTM and CDR2 ANQGSEA. CDR3 length: 17 amino acids.

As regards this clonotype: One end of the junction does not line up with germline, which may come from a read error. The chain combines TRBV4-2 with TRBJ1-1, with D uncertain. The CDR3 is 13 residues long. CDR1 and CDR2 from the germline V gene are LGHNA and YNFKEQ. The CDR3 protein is CASSQFENTGAFF. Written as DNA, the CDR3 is TGTGCCAGCAGTCAATTTGAGAACACTGGAGCTTTCTTT.

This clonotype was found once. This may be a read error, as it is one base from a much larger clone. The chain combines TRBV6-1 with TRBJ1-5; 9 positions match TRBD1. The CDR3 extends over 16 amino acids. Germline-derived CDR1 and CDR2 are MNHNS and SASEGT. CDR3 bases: TGTGCCAGCAGGGACAGGGGCCTCTATAGCAATCAGCCCCAGCGTTTT. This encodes CASRDRGLYSNQPQRF.

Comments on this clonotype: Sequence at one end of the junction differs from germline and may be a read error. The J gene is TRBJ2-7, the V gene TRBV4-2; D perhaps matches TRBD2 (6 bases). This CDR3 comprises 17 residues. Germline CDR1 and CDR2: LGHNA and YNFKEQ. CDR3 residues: CASSQDFRGTNSYEQYF. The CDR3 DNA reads TGTGCCAGCAGCCAAGATTTTCGCGGGACGAACTCATACGAGCAGTATTTC.

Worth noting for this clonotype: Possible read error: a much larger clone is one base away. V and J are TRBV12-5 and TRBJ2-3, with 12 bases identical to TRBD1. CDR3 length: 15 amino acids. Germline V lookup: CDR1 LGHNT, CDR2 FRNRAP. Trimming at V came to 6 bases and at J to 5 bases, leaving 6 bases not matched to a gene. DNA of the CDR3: TGTGCTAGTGGCCCCGGGACAGGGGGCGTAGATACGCAGTATTTT. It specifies CASGPGTGGVDTQYF.

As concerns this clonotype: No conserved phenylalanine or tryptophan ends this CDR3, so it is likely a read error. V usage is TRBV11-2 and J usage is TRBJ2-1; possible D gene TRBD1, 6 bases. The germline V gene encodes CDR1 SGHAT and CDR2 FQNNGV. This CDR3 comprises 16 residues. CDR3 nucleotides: TGTACCAGCAGCTTAGCTCTTGGGGGCTCCCCAACGGAGCAGTTCATC. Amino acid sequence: CTSSLALGGSPTEQFI.

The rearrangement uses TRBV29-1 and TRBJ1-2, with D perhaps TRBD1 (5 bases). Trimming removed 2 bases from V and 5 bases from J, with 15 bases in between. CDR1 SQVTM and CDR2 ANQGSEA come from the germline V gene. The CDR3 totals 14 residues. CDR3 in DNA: TGCAGCGTTGAATCTCCAGGGAGGGTGTATGGCTACACCTTC. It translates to CSVESPGRVYGYTF. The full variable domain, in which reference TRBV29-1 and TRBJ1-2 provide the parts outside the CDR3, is SAVISQKPSRDICQRGTSLTIQCQVDSQVTMMFWYRQQPGQSLTLIATANQGSEATYESGFVIDKFPISRPNLTFSTLTVSNMSPEDSSIYLCSVESPGRVYGYTFGSGTRLTVV.

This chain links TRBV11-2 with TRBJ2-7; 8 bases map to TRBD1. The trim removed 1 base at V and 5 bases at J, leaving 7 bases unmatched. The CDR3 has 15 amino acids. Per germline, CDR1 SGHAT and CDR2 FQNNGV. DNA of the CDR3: TGTGCCAGCAGCTTAGGGACAGGGTTCAGAAACGAGCAGTACTTC. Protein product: CASSLGTGFRNEQYF.

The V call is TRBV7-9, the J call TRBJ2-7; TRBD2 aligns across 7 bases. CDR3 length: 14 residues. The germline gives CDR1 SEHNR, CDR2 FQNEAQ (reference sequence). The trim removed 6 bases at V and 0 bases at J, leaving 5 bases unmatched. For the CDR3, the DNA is TGTGCCAGCAGGCTAGCGGAGAGCTCCTACGAGCAGTACTTC. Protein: CASRLAESSYEQYF.

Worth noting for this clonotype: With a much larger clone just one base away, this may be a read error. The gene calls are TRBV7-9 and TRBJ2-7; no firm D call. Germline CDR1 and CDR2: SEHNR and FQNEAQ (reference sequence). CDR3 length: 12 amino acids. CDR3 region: CANSLSPYEQYF. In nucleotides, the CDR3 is TGTGCCAACAGCTTAAGCCCCTACGAGCAGTACTTC.

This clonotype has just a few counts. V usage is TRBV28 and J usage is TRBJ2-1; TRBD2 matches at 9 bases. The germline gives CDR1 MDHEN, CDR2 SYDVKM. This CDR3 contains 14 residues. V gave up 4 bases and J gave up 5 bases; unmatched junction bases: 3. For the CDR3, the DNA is TGTGCCAGCAGTTCTGCGGGAGGGGACAATGAGCAGTTCTTC. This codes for CASSSAGGDNEQFF.

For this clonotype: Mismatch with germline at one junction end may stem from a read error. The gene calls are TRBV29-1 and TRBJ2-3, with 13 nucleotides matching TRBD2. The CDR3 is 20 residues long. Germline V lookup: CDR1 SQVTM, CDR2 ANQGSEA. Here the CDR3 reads CSVTGTSGISAYWSTDTQYF. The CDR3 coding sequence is TGCAGCGTCACCGGGACTAGCGGGATCTCCGCTTACTGGAGCACGGATACGCAGTATTTT.

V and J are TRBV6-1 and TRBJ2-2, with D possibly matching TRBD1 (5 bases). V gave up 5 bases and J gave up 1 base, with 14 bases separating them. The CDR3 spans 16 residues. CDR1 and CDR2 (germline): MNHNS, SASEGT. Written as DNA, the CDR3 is TGTGCCAGCAGTAAAACACTACAGGTGAACACCGGGGAGCTGTTTTTT. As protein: CASSKTLQVNTGELFF.

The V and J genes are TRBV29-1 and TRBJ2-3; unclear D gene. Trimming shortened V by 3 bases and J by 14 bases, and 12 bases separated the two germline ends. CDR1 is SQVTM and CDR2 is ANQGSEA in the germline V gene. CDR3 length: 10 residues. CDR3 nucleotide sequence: TGCAGCGTTGACACAGATGCGCGGTATTTT. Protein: CSVDTDARYF.

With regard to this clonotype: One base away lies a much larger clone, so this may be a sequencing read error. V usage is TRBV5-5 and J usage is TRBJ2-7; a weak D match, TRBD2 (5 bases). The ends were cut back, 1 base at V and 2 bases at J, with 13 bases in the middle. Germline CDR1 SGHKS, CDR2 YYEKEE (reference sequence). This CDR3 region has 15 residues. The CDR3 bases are TGTGCCAGCAGCTTGAGGTCAGAGGGCCCCTACGAGCAGTACTTC. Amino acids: CASSLRSEGPYEQYF.